This T cell receptor beta chain was retrieved from a study of Ad26.COV2.S vaccination and SARS-CoV-2 variants. Study-wide background: By the intramuscular route, Ad26.COV2.S was given once, or twice 56 days apart. General study points: The TCR-based breadth and depth measures might underestimate overall T cell responses.

Regarding treatment: roughly 19 received Ad26.COV2.S at low or high dose, single or two shots; roughly five received placebo; per-sample allocation not given. The study sampled participants on day 63 after the first vaccine or placebo injection. In Boston, the donor was an adult between 18-55 years of age. The V and J ends lost 6 bases and 7 bases, in that order; junction bases with no gene match: 11. The V gene's germline CDR1 is MGHDK and CDR2 SYGVNS. The CDR3 is made up of 14 amino acids. Remarks on this clone: Its specificity is unknown.

Clones were sequenced by immunoSEQ multiplex PCR, and TCRdb holds only the in-frame ones, with some missing. The sample has 350,000 to 500,000 clones, around 90% seen once. The clonotype originates from a person between 18 and 59 years old who received the Ad26.COV2.S COVID-19 vaccine or a placebo. Source: peripheral blood, taken in a trial of Ad26.COV2.S vaccine versus placebo. The V gene is TRBV25-1, the J gene TRBJ2-5; 7 bases line up with TRBD1. The CDR3 loop is CASSVQQGPGTQYF. In nucleotides, the CDR3 is TGTGCCAGCAGCGTACAACAGGGGCCAGGGACCCAGTACTTC.